This TCR beta chain derives from a study of T cells after yellow fever vaccination. Broader study findings: The secondary response peaked faster, at day 5 versus 15, but was weaker. Contamination by abundant bulk-population clonotypes could be present in FACS-sorted repertoires. The booster saw the reappearance of most primary-vaccination clones (roughly 96% CD4, almost 90% CD8).

For TCR, cDNA came from 5'RACE template switching, which added a universal primer site and UMIs. From the 5' RACE reads, TCRdb called clonotypes with MiXCR, one entry per CDR3 protein. This table holds under 90,000 distinct CDR3 sequences, around 7% found once. This clonotype was detected only a few times. As yet, its antigen is unknown. V shed 0 bases and J 4 bases; nucleotides not matched to a gene: 8. CDR3 length: 17 residues. Germline CDR1 and CDR2: LGHNA and YSLEER. The rearrangement uses TRBV4-3 and TRBJ2-2, with 7 nucleotides matching TRBD1. The source of this sequence is a man younger than 35 who received the YFV17D yellow fever vaccine. Sequencing was performed on CD8+ T cells sorted from PBMCs, taken about 49 days after the first yellow fever vaccination. The CDR3 loop is CASSQEGTGVSTGELFF. Written as DNA, the CDR3 is TGCGCCAGCAGCCAAGAGGGCACAGGGGTTAGCACCGGGGAGCTGTTTTTT.